These 27 T cell receptor beta chains originate from one sample sequenced in a study of PD-1 blockade in classical Hodgkin lymphoma. Sequencing was performed with immunoSEQ multiplex PCR; in TCRdb, only in-frame clones are kept and a portion is missing. The table lists around 25,000 clones, approximately 80% of them singletons. Following autologous stem cell transplantation, relapse occurred in every patient, and exposure to brentuximab vedotin varied. The source material was peripheral blood mononuclear cells (PBMCs), sampled at baseline. The receptors were sampled from a human donor with classical Hodgkin lymphoma.

The sample holds one count of this clone. This sequence joins TRBV5-6 and TRBJ1-4; D unclear. V was clipped by 0 bases and J by 0 bases, with 12 bases between them. The CDR3 loop spans 17 amino acids. The germline V gene encodes CDR1 SGHDT and CDR2 YYEEEE. CDR3 amino acids: CASSLVTPSATNEKLFF. DNA for the CDR3: TGTGCCAGCAGCTTGGTGACACCCAGTGCAACTAATGAAAAACTGTTTTTT.

V gene TRBV19 combines with J gene TRBJ2-7, with 9 nucleotides matching TRBD1. The J segment lost 2 bases and the V segment lost 8 bases, leaving 7 bases of the junction unmatched. The CDR3 is 14 residues long. The V gene's germline CDR1 is LNHDA and CDR2 SQIVND (reference sequence). The CDR3 loop is CASGTGGLPYEQYF. The CDR3 region has the DNA TGTGCCAGTGGAACAGGGGGCCTCCCCTACGAGCAGTACTTC.

The sample holds a few counts of this clone. The chain combines TRBV7-6 with TRBJ1-5; the D is unclear. Between the trimmed V and J ends, which lost 6 bases and 1 base, there was a span of 16 bases. The CDR3 is 16 amino acids. Germline lookup yields CDR1 SGHVS and CDR2 FNYEAQ. CDR3 coding DNA: TGTGCCAGCAGTCTTAGTTCATCCACGAGCAATCAGCCCCAGCATTTT. Its protein is CASSLSSSTSNQPQHF. The variable domain in full, with the rest retrieved from reference TRBV7-6 and TRBJ1-5, is GAGVSQSPRYKVTKRGQDVALRCDPISGHVSLYWYRQALGQGPEFLTYFNYEAQQDKSGLPNDRFSAERPEGSISTLTIQRTEQRDSAMYRCASSLSSSTSNQPQHFGDGTRLSIL.

This chain uses TRBV6-1 with TRBJ2-7, with 8 positions matching TRBD1. Germline values: CDR1 MNHNS, CDR2 SASEGT. The CDR3 is 15 residues long. The V segment lost 7 bases and the J segment 4 bases; nucleotides outside the gene matches: 12. The CDR3 region has the DNA TGTGCCAGCACCCAACAGACAGGGGAGTGGTACGAGCAGTACTTC. Its translation is CASTQQTGEWYEQYF.

This chain joins TRBV2 and TRBJ2-2; no reliable D call. Trimming cost V 4 bases and J 2 bases, with 5 bases left between them. The CDR3 extends over 13 amino acids. The germline gives CDR1 SNHLY, CDR2 FYNNEI. Here the CDR3 reads CASSVLNTGELFF. CDR3 bases: TGTGCCAGCAGTGTACTTAACACCGGGGAGCTGTTTTTT.

This chain joins TRBV7-8 and TRBJ2-2; 7 bases are shared with TRBD1. Germline V CDR1 and CDR2: SGHVS, FQNEAQ. Unmatched junction bases numbered 7, after V lost 3 bases and J lost 0 bases. CDR3 length equals 17 residues. The chain's CDR3 is CASSFLPGQTNTGELFF. The CDR3 DNA is TGTGCCAGCAGCTTCCTACCGGGACAGACGAACACCGGGGAGCTGTTTTTT.

This clone was detected a few times. This sequence joins TRBV18 and TRBJ2-5, with D perhaps matching TRBD2 (6 bases). The V end was cut by 3 bases, the J end by 5 bases, with 16 bases between. The CDR3 has 15 amino acids. Germline CDR1 and CDR2: KGHSH and LQKENI. CDR3 nucleotide sequence: TGTGCCAGCTCACCGTCGTCTGGGGGGACGGAGACCCAGTACTTC. It is translated as CASSPSSGGTETQYF.

This chain joins TRBV19 and TRBJ1-2, with 9 bases identical to TRBD1. CDR3 length: 15 residues. The J segment lost 7 bases and the V segment lost 2 bases, leaving 8 bases of the junction unmatched. From germline, CDR1 is LNHDA and CDR2 SQIVND (reference sequence). The CDR3 sequence: CASSIPGTGNSGYTF. The CDR3, as DNA: TGTGCCAGTAGTATACCTGGGACAGGGAACAGTGGCTACACCTTC. The full variable domain, rest sourced from reference TRBV19 and TRBJ1-2, is DGGITQSPKYLFRKEGQNVTLSCEQNLNHDAMYWYRQDPGQGLRLIYYSQIVNDFQKGDIAEGYSVSREKKESFPLTVTSAQKNPTAFYLCASSIPGTGNSGYTFGSGTRLTVV.

The chain carries TRBV23-1 and TRBJ2-7; perhaps TRBD1 as D (5 bases). TRBV23-1 is assigned to the ORF class and has an uncertain function. The germline V and J ends were trimmed by 0 bases and 6 bases, with 12 bases remaining between them. There are 14 residues in the CDR3. The CDR3 here is CASSQSAGKGEQYF. CDR3 DNA sequence: TGCGCCAGCAGTCAATCGGCAGGGAAGGGCGAGCAGTACTTC.

This chain uses TRBV7-2 with TRBJ2-5, with 7 nucleotides matching TRBD2. This CDR3 has 15 residues. V lost 3 bases, J lost 5 bases, and 9 bases stayed unmatched. Germline values: CDR1 SGHTA, CDR2 FQGNSA. This CDR3 is CASSFGRVIGETQYF. In nucleotides, the CDR3 is TGTGCCAGCAGCTTTGGGAGGGTAATTGGGGAGACCCAGTACTTC.

V gene TRBV19 combines with J gene TRBJ1-1; TRBD1 aligns across 9 bases. This CDR3 contains 13 residues. CDR1 is LNHDA and CDR2 is SQIVND in the germline V gene (reference sequence). V lost 9 bases to trimming and J lost 6 bases; unmatched junction nucleotides: 8. The CDR3 here is CASSHRGRPEAFF. In nucleotides, the CDR3 is TGTGCCAGCAGTCACAGGGGGCGTCCTGAAGCTTTCTTT.

The chain couples TRBV30 to TRBJ1-2; 8 bases are shared with TRBD1. Germline CDR1 is GTSNPN and CDR2 is SVGIG (reference sequence). This CDR3 has 15 amino acids. Losses at the gene ends were 0 bases for V and 3 bases for J; bases not matched to a gene: 6. CDR3: CAWSVRDRYDYGYTF. The CDR3 DNA reads TGTGCCTGGAGTGTACGGGACAGGTACGACTATGGCTACACCTTC.

The chain is built from TRBV21-1 and TRBJ2-7; the table gives TRBD2 as D, unverified against the DNA. TRBV21-1 is recorded as a pseudogene. CDR3 size: 11 residues. As DNA, the CDR3 is TGTGCCAGCAGCGTGAGGTTCGAGCAGTACTTC. This encodes CASSVRFEQYF.

This CDR3 reads CASSFGIAGGTDTQYF. The DNA for the CDR3 is TGTGCCAGCAGCTTCGGGATAGCGGGGGGCACAGATACGCAGTATTTT. The chain combines TRBV9 with TRBJ2-3; 9 bases line up with TRBD2. Germline lookup yields CDR1 SGDLS and CDR2 YYNGEE. V gave up 4 bases and J gave up 1 base; unmatched junction bases: 7. The CDR3 has 16 residues.

The V and J genes are TRBV5-1 and TRBJ1-1; TRBD1 agrees at 8 bases. The CDR3 is made up of 14 amino acids. Germline lookup yields CDR1 SGHRS and CDR2 YFSETQ. J was trimmed by 4 bases and V by 2 bases; bases with no gene match: 4. This CDR3 is CASSLPGGITEAFF. CDR3 DNA: TGCGCCAGCAGCTTACCAGGGGGCATCACTGAAGCTTTCTTT.

Here the CDR3 reads CASSLEGESYTEAFF. The CDR3 region has the DNA TGCGCCAGCAGCTTGGAGGGGGAATCGTACACTGAAGCTTTCTTT. The chain carries TRBV5-1 and TRBJ1-1, with D possibly being TRBD1 (6 bases). V lost 0 bases and J 3 bases, leaving 12 bases between the germline ends. CDR1 SGHRS and CDR2 YFSETQ come from the germline V gene. This CDR3 spans 15 amino acids.

The chain is built from TRBV28 and TRBJ1-5; D ambiguous. The V end was cut by 2 bases, the J end by 5 bases, with 10 bases between. The CDR3 extends over 14 amino acids. Germline CDR1 reads MDHEN; CDR2 reads SYDVKM. In nucleotides, the CDR3 is TGTGCCAGCAGTTTAGAGGGAGATCATCAGCCCCAGCATTTT. It codes for CASSLEGDHQPQHF.

This sequence joins TRBV5-1 and TRBJ1-1; D not certain. This CDR3 has 14 amino acids. The V gene's germline CDR1 is SGHRS and CDR2 YFSETQ. Between the trimmed V and J ends, which lost 1 base and 1 base, there was a span of 8 bases. The CDR3 sequence: CASSLSGGNTEAFF. The CDR3 DNA follows: TGCGCCAGCAGCTTGTCCGGAGGGAACACTGAAGCTTTCTTT.

J is TRBJ1-4 and V is TRBV19; the D gene is possibly TRBD1 (5 bases). CDR1 is LNHDA and CDR2 is SQIVND in the germline V gene (reference sequence). Trimming removed 1 base at V and 5 bases at J, with 11 bases between. The CDR3 contains 15 residues. CDR3 coding DNA: TGTGCCAGTAGTATAGGGGACGGAGAAAATGAAAAACTGTTTTTT. Translated, it gives CASSIGDGENEKLFF.

The gene calls are TRBV6-6 and TRBJ2-7, with 8 bases identical to TRBD2. The junction had 9 bases not matched to a gene; V was cut back by 4 bases and J by 4 bases. The germline V gene has CDR1 MNHNY and CDR2 SVGAGI (reference sequence). This CDR3 is 15 amino acids long. The CDR3 is CASSSYSGAEYEQYF. CDR3 nucleotide sequence: TGTGCCAGCAGTTCGTATAGCGGGGCCGAGTACGAGCAGTACTTC.

The rearrangement links TRBV7-2 to TRBJ2-7, with a tentative D call TRBD2 (5 bases). V was shortened by 1 base and J by 0 bases, with 13 bases between the two germline ends. The CDR3 runs 16 residues. Germline V gene sequence: CDR1 SGHTA, CDR2 FQGNSA. The CDR3 region is CASSLDAGRTSYEQYF. For the CDR3, the DNA is TGTGCCAGCAGCTTAGACGCGGGCCGAACCTCCTACGAGCAGTACTTC.

This chain uses TRBV9 with TRBJ1-4, with a tentative D call TRBD1 (6 bases). CDR1 and CDR2 (germline): SGDLS, YYNGEE. The CDR3 length is 16 residues. V dropped 4 bases and J dropped 8 bases, with 21 bases sitting between them. The CDR3 sequence: CASSPPTGSQGEKLFF. The CDR3, as DNA: TGTGCCAGCAGCCCCCCAACAGGATCTCAGGGGGAAAAACTGTTTTTT.

The chain recombines TRBV28 with TRBJ1-5; 7 bases line up with TRBD1. Trimming at V came to 1 base and at J to 3 bases, leaving 12 bases not matched to a gene. Germline lookup yields CDR1 MDHEN and CDR2 SYDVKM. There are 18 residues in the CDR3. The CDR3 spells CASSLFSQSRGFNQPQHF. Written as DNA, the CDR3 is TGTGCCAGCAGTTTATTCTCCCAATCCAGGGGGTTCAATCAGCCCCAGCATTTT.

This clone was picked up a small number of times. This chain joins TRBV7-2 and TRBJ2-7, with D uncertain. V was trimmed by 5 bases and J by 3 bases, leaving 8 bases between them. The CDR3 sequence is 12 residues long. Germline CDR1 SGHTA, CDR2 FQGNSA. The CDR3 here is CASSRNDYEQYF. The CDR3 DNA follows: TGTGCCAGCAGCCGAAATGACTACGAGCAGTACTTC.

This chain links TRBV13 with TRBJ1-2, with TRBD1 matching over 9 bases. CDR3 length: 18 residues. J was trimmed by 1 base and V by 2 bases; bases with no gene match: 11. The germline CDR1 and CDR2 sequences are PRHDT and FYEKMQ (reference sequence). DNA for the CDR3: TGTGCCAGCAGCTTAAGGGGGACGGCGGGACAGGGTAACTATGGCTACACCTTC. Amino acids: CASSLRGTAGQGNYGYTF.

This chain joins TRBV6-6 and TRBJ2-2; TRBD1 aligns across 9 bases. The V segment lost 6 bases and the J segment 5 bases; nucleotides outside the gene matches: 7. CDR1 is MNHNY and CDR2 is SVGAGI in the germline V gene (reference sequence). This CDR3 is 15 amino acids long. The CDR3 loop reads CASRRPGTGTGELFF. CDR3 coding DNA: TGTGCCAGCAGACGTCCCGGGACAGGGACCGGGGAGCTGTTTTTT.

The V call is TRBV6-1, the J call TRBJ2-7, with D unresolved. This CDR3 comprises 14 residues. The V and J ends lost 0 bases and 2 bases respectively, with 8 bases between them. From germline, CDR1 is MNHNS and CDR2 SASEGT. The CDR3 DNA is TGTGCCAGCAGTGAAGCGGGGTTGCCCTACGAGCAGTACTTC. Translation: CASSEAGLPYEQYF.